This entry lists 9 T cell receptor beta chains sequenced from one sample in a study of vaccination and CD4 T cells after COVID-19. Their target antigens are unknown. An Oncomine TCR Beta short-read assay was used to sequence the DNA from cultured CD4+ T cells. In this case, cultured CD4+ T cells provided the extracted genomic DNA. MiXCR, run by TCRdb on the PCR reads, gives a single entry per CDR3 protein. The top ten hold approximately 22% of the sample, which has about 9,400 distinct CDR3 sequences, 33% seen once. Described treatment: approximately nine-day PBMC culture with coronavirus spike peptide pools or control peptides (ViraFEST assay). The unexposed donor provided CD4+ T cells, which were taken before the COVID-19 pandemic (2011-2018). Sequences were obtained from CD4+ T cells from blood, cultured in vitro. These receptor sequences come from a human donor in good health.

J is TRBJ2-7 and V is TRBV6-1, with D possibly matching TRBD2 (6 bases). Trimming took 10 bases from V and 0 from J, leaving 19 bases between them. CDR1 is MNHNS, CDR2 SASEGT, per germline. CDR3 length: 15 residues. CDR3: CANGHSTRSSYEQYF. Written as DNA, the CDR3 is TGTGCCAACGGCCACTCGACTAGAAGCTCCTACGAGCAGTACTTC.

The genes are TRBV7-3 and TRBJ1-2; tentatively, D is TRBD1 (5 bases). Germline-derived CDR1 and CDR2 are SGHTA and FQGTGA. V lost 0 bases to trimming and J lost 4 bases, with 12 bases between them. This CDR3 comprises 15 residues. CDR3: CASSLTASGGYGYTF. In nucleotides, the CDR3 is TGTGCCAGCAGCTTAACGGCTTCGGGGGGCTATGGCTACACCTTC.

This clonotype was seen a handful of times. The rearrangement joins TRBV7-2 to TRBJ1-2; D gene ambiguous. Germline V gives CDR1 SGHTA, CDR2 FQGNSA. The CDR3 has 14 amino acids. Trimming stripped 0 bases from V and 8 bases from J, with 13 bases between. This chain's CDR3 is CASSLAVRKGGYTF. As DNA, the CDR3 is TGTGCCAGCAGCTTAGCAGTCAGAAAAGGGGGCTACACCTTC.

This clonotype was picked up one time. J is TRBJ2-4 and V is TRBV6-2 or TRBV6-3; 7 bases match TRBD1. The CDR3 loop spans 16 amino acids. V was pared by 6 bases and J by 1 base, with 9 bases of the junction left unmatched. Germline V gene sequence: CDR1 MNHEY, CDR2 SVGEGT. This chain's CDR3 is CASRGTGEMAKNIQYF. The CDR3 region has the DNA TGTGCCAGCAGAGGCACAGGGGAGATGGCCAAAAACATTCAGTACTTC.

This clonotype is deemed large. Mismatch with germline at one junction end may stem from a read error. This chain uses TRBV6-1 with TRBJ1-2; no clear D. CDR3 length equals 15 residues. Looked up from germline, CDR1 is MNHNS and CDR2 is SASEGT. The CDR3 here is CASSEAGPTNYGYTF. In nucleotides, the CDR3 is TGTGCCAGCAGCGAAGCCGGCCCCACTAACTATGGCTACACCTTC.

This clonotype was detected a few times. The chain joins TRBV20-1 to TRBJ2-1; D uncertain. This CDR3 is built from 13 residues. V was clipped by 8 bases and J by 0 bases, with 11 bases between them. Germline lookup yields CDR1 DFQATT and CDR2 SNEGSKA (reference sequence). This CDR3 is CSLYPGSYNEQFF. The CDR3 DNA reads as TGCAGTCTGTATCCCGGCTCCTACAATGAGCAGTTCTTC.

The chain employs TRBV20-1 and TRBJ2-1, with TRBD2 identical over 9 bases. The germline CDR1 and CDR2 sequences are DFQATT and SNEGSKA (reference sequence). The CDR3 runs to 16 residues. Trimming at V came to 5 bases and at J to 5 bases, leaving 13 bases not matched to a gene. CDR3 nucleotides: TGCAGTGCTTCTTTAGGCGGGAGGGGCGGAGACAATGAGCAGTTCTTC. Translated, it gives CSASLGGRGGDNEQFF.

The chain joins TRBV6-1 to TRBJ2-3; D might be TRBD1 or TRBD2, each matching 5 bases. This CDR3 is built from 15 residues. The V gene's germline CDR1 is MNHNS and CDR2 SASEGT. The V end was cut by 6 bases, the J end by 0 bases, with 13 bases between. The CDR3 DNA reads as TGTGCCAGCAGCTGGGGGAACCCTAGCACAGATACGCAGTATTTT. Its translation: CASSWGNPSTDTQYF.

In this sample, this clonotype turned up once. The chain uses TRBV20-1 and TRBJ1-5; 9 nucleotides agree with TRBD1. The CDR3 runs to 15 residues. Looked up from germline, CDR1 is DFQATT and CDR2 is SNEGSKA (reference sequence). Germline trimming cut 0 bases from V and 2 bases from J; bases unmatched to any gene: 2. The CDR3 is CSARDRQGGNQPQHF. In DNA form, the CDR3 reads TGCAGTGCTAGAGATAGACAGGGGGGCAATCAGCCCCAGCATTTT.